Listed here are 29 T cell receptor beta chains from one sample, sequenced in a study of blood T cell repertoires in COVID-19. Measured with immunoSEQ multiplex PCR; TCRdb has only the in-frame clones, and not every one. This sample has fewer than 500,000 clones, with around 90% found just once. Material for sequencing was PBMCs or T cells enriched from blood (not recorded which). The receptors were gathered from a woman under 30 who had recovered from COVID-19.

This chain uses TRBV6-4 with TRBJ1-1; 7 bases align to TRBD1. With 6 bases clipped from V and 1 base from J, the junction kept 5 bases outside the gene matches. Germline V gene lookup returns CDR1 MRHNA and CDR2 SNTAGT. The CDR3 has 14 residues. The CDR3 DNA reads TGTGCCAGCAGCGCGGGACAGTCGAACACTGAAGCTTTCTTT. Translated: CASSAGQSNTEAFF.

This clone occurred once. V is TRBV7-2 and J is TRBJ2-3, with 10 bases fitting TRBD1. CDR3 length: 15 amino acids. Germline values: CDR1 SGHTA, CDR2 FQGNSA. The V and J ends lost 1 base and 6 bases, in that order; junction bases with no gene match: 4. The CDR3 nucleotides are TGTGCCAGCAGCTTAGGGGGGACAGGGGTCGATACGCAGTATTTT. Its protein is CASSLGGTGVDTQYF.

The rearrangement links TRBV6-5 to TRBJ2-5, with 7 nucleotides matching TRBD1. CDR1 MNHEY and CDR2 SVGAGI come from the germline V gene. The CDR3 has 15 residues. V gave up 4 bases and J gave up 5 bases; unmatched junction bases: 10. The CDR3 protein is CASSSPDREGETQYF. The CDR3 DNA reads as TGTGCCAGCAGTTCCCCTGACAGGGAAGGGGAGACCCAGTACTTC.

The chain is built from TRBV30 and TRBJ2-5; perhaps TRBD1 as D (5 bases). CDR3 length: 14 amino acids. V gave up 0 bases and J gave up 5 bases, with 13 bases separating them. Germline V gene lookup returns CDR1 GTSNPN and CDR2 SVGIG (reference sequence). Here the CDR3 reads CAWSVLPRAETQYF. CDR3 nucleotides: TGTGCCTGGAGTGTACTACCCAGGGCTGAGACCCAGTACTTC.

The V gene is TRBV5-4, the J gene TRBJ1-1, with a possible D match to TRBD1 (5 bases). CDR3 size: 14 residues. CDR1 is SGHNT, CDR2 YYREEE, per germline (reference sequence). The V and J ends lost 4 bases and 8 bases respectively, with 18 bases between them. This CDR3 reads CASSPGGGASEAFF. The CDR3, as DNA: TGTGCCAGCAGCCCGGGGGGAGGGGCAAGCGAAGCTTTCTTT.

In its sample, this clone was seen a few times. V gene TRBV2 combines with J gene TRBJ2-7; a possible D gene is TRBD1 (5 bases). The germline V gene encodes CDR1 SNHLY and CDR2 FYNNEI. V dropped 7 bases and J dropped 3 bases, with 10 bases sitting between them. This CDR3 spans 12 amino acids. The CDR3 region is CASIVQGYEQYF. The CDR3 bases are TGTGCCAGCATCGTCCAGGGCTACGAGCAGTACTTC.

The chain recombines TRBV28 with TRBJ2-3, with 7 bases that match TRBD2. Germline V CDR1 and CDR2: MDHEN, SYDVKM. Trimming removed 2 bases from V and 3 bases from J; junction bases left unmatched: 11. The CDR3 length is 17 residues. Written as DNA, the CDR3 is TGTGCCAGCAGTTTAGTTTGGGGGACTACCTCTACAGATACGCAGTATTTT. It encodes CASSLVWGTTSTDTQYF.

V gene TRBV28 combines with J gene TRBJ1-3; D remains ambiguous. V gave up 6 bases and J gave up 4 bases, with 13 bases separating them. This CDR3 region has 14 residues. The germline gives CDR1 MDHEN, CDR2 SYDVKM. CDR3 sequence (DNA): TGTGCCAGCAGGGGAGCTATACTCGGAAACACCATATATTTT. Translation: CASRGAILGNTIYF.

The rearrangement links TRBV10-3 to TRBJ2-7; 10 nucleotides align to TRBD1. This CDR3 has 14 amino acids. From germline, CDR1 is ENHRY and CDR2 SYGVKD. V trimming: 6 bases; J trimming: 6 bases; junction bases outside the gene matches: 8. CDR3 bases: TGTGCCATCAGAGGATGGGACAGGGGAAGCGAGCAGTACTTC. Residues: CAIRGWDRGSEQYF.

In nucleotides, the CDR3 is TGTGCCAGTAGAGTACGAGACACTGAAGCTTTCTTT. This codes for CASRVRDTEAFF. The gene calls are TRBV19 and TRBJ1-1, with D uncertain. The germline V gene encodes CDR1 LNHDA and CDR2 SQIVND (reference sequence). V was trimmed by 6 bases and J by 3 bases, leaving 8 bases between them. This CDR3 region has 12 residues.

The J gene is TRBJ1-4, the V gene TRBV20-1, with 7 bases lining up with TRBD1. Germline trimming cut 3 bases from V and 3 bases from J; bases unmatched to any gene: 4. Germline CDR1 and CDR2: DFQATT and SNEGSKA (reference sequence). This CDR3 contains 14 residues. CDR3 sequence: CSASVQGANEKLFF. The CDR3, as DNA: TGCAGTGCTAGTGTGCAGGGGGCTAATGAAAAACTGTTTTTT.

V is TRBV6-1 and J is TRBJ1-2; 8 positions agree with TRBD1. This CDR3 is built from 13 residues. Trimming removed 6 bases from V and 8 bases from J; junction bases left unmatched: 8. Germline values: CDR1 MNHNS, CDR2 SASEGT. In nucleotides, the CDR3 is TGTGCCAGCAGGTTGGGGCAGGGGGCAGGCTACACCTTC. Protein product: CASRLGQGAGYTF.

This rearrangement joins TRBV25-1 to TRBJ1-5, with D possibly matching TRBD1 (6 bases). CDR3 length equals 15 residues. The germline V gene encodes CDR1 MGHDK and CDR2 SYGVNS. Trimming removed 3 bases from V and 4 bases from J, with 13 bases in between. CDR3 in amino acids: CASSDGTRLNQPQHF. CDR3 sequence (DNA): TGTGCCAGCAGTGACGGGACAAGGCTAAATCAGCCCCAGCATTTT.

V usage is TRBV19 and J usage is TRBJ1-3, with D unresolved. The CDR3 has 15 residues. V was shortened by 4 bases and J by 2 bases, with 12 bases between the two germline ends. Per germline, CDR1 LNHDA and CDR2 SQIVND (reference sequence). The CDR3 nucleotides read TGTGCCAGTAGTACCATTGGAGGGACTGGAAACACCATATATTTT. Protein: CASSTIGGTGNTIYF.

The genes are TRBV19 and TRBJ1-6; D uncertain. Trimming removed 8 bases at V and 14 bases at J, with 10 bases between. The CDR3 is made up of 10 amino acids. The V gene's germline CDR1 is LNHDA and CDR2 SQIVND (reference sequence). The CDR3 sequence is CASGEEALHF. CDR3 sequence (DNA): TGTGCCAGTGGCGAGGAGGCCCTCCACTTT.

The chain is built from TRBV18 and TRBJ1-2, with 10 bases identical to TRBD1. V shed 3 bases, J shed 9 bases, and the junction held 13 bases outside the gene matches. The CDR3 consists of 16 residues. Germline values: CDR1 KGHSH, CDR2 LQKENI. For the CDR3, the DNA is TGTGCCAGCTCACCCCTCTCCGGGACAGGGGTTAACAGCTACACCTTC. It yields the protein CASSPLSGTGVNSYTF.

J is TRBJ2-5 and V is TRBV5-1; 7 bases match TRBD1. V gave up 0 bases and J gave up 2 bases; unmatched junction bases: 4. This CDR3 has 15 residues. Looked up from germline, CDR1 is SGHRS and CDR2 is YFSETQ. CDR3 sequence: CASSLAPGQQETQYF. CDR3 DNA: TGCGCCAGCAGCTTGGCGCCGGGACAGCAAGAGACCCAGTACTTC. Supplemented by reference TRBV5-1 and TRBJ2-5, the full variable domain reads KAGVTQTPRYLIKTRGQQVTLSCSPISGHRSVSWYQQTPGQGLQFLFEYFSETQRNKGNFPGRFSGRQFSNSRSEMNVSTLELGDSALYLCASSLAPGQQETQYFGPGTRLLVL.

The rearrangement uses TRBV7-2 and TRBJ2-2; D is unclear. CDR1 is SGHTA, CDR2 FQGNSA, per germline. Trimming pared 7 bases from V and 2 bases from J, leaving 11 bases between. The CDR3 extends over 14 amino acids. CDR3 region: CASNPGANTGELFF. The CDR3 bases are TGTGCCAGCAACCCAGGTGCAAACACCGGGGAGCTGTTTTTT. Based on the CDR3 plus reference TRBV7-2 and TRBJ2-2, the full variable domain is GAGVSQSPSNKVTEKGKDVELRCDPISGHTALYWYRQSLGQGLEFLIYFQGNSAPDKSGLPSDRFSAERTGGSVSTLTIQRTQQEDSAVYLCASNPGANTGELFFGEGSRLTVL.

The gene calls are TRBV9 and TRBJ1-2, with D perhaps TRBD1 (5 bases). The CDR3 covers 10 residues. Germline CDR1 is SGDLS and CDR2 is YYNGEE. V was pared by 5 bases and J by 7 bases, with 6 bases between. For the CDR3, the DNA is TGTGCCAGCAGGGGGGGTGGCTACACCTTC. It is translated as CASRGGGYTF.

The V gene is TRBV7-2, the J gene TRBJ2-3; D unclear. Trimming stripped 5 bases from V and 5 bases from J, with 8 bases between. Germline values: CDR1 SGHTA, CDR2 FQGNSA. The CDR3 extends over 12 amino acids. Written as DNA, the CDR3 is TGTGCCAGCAGCCGACCGGGAGATACGCAGTATTTT. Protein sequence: CASSRPGDTQYF.

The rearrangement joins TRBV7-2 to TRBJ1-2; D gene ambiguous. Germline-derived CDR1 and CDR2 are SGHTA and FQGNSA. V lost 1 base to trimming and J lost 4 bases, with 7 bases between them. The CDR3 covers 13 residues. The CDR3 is CASSLDGLYGYTF. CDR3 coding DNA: TGTGCCAGCAGCTTAGACGGACTCTATGGCTACACCTTC.

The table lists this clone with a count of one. The CDR3 nucleotides are TGTGCCTGGAAGGAACCGGGGGGGCAGTGGGCCAAAAACATTCAGTACTTC. As protein: CAWKEPGGQWAKNIQYF. The V and J genes are TRBV30 and TRBJ2-4; TRBD2 matches at 8 bases. This CDR3 spans 17 amino acids. After removal of 4 bases from V and 1 base from J, the junction contained 12 bases not matched to a gene. The V gene's germline CDR1 is GTSNPN and CDR2 SVGIG (reference sequence).

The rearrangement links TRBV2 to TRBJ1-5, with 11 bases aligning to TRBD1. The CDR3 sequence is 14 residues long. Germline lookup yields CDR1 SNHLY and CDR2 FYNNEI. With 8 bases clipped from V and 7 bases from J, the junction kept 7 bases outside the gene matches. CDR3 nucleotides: TGTGCCAGCTACCGGGACAGGGGGAACCAGCCCCAGCATTTT. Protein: CASYRDRGNQPQHF.

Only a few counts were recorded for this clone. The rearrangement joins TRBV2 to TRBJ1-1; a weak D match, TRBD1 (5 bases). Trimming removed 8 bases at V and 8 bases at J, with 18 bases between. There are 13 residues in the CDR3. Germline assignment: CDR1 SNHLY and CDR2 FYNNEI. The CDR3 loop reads CASLEDRTPEAFF. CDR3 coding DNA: TGTGCCAGCTTAGAGGATCGGACACCCGAAGCTTTCTTT.

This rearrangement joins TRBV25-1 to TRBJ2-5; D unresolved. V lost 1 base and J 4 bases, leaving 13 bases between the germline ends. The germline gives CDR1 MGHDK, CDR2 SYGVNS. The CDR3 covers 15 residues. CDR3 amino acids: CASSESSGSTETQYF. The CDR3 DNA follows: TGTGCCAGCAGTGAATCATCCGGGTCCACAGAGACCCAGTACTTC.

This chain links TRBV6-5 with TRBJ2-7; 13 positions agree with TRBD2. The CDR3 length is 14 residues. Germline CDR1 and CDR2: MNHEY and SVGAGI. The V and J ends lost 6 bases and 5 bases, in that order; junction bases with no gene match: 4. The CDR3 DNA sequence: TGTGCCAGCAGAAGACTAGCGGGGGGCGACGAGCAGTACTTC. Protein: CASRRLAGGDEQYF.

The CDR3 DNA is TGTGCCACCAGGCCGGGGGGGGCCTCCTACGAGCAGTACTTC. As protein: CATRPGGASYEQYF. This chain links TRBV2 with TRBJ2-7; 8 bases fit TRBD2. The trim removed 10 bases at V and 0 bases at J, leaving 8 bases unmatched. The germline V gene encodes CDR1 SNHLY and CDR2 FYNNEI. The CDR3 extends over 14 amino acids. The variable domain in full, with the rest retrieved from reference TRBV2 and TRBJ2-7, is EPEVTQTPSHQVTQMGQEVILRCVPISNHLYFYWYRQILGQKVEFLVSFYNNEISEKSEIFDDQFSVERPDGSNFTLKIRSTKLEDSAMYFCATRPGGASYEQYFGPGTRLTVT.

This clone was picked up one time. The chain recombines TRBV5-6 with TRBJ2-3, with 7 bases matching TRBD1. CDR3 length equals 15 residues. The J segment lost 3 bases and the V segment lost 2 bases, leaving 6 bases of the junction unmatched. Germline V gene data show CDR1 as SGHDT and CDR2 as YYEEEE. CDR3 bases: TGTGCCAGCAGCTTTGGACAGGTCAATACAGATACGCAGTATTTT. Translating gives CASSFGQVNTDTQYF.

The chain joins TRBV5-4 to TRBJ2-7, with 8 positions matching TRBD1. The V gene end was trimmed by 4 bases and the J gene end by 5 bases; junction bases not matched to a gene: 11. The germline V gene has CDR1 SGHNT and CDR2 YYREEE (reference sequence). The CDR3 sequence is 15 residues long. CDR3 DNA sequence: TGTGCCAGCAGCGAGGGACAGGACAGCTTTCACGAGCAGTACTTC. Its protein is CASSEGQDSFHEQYF.